The next 8 T cell receptor beta chains were all read from a single sample in a study of blood T cell repertoires in COVID-19. Sequencing was performed with immunoSEQ multiplex PCR; in TCRdb, only in-frame clones are kept and a portion is missing. The sample consists of about 31,000 clones, about 88% of them appearing once. The sample comprised peripheral blood. The receptor source for this set is a man aged 70-80 years with active or convalescent COVID-19.

The genes are TRBV6-5 and TRBJ1-2, with D maybe TRBD1 (6 bases). Germline-derived CDR1 and CDR2 are MNHEY and SVGAGI. This CDR3 comprises 14 residues. V shed 7 bases and J shed 4 bases, with 16 bases lying between them. The CDR3 protein is CASTPLTGTYGYTF. The CDR3 DNA is TGTGCCAGCACCCCTCTTACAGGGACCTATGGCTACACCTTC.

The V call is TRBV18, the J call TRBJ1-3; 7 bases are shared with TRBD1. The CDR3 spans 15 residues. CDR1 and CDR2 (germline): KGHSH, LQKENI. Trimming cost V 4 bases and J 1 base; bases outside gene matches: 4. This CDR3 reads CASSLNRGSGNTIYF. The CDR3 DNA reads as TGTGCCAGCTCACTAAACAGGGGATCTGGAAACACCATATATTTT.

The count of this clone is one. This chain uses TRBV25-1 with TRBJ2-2, with 7 positions matching TRBD1. With V trimmed by 6 bases and J by 1 base, 2 bases remained unmatched. The CDR3 covers 14 residues. CDR1 MGHDK and CDR2 SYGVNS come from the germline V gene. The CDR3 nucleotides are TGTGCCAGCAGGGGACAGATGAACACCGGGGAGCTGTTTTTT. This gives the protein CASRGQMNTGELFF.

The gene calls are TRBV30 and TRBJ2-7, with D possibly TRBD2 on 7 matching bases. The V and J ends lost 0 bases and 2 bases respectively, with 17 bases between them. Germline values: CDR1 GTSNPN, CDR2 SVGIG (reference sequence). This CDR3 comprises 16 residues. The CDR3, as DNA: TGTGCCTGGAGTGTAGGTCACACAGGGAGGGCCTACGAGCAGTACTTC. Translation gives CAWSVGHTGRAYEQYF. Variable domain in full (rest from reference TRBV30 and TRBJ2-7): SQTIHQWPATLVQPVGSPLSLECTVEGTSNPNLYWYRQAAGRGLQLLFYSVGIGQISSEVPQNLSASRPQDRQFILSSKKLLLSDSGFYLCAWSVGHTGRAYEQYFGPGTRLTVT.

V and J are TRBV18 and TRBJ1-2; 8 nucleotides match TRBD1. The CDR3 extends over 16 amino acids. J was trimmed by 4 bases and V by 3 bases; bases with no gene match: 10. The germline gives CDR1 KGHSH, CDR2 LQKENI. CDR3 amino acids: CASSPGQGAFGYGYTF. The CDR3 DNA sequence: TGTGCCAGCTCACCCGGACAGGGCGCGTTTGGCTATGGCTACACCTTC.

The chain couples TRBV7-2 to TRBJ1-1; D may be TRBD1 (5 bases). In germline, CDR1 is SGHTA, CDR2 FQGNSA. The CDR3 contains 15 residues. The V and J ends lost 3 bases and 6 bases respectively, with 17 bases between them. CDR3 region: CASSLGLSGRAEAFF. The CDR3 region has the DNA TGTGCCAGCAGCTTGGGACTGTCGGGTCGGGCTGAAGCTTTCTTT.

V usage is TRBV10-3 and J usage is TRBJ2-4, with a tentative D call TRBD1 (6 bases). The CDR3 sequence is 14 residues long. Germline CDR1 and CDR2: ENHRY and SYGVKD. The germline V and J ends were trimmed by 10 bases and 0 bases, with 13 bases remaining between them. The CDR3 DNA sequence: TGTGCCACAAGGACAGAACTAGCCAAAAACATTCAGTACTTC. Protein: CATRTELAKNIQYF.

The chain employs TRBV18 and TRBJ2-7, with 7 bases fitting TRBD1. The CDR3 sequence is 14 residues long. Per the germline V gene, CDR1 is KGHSH and CDR2 is LQKENI. Unmatched junction bases numbered 4, after V lost 2 bases and J lost 3 bases. The CDR3 spells CASSPRQGSYEQYF. CDR3 nucleotides: TGTGCCAGCTCACCAAGACAGGGAAGCTACGAGCAGTACTTC. Full variable domain (remainder filled in from reference TRBV18 and TRBJ2-7): NAGVMQNPRHLVRRRGQEARLRCSPMKGHSHVYWYRQLPEEGLKFMVYLQKENIIDESGMPKERFSAEFPKEGPSILRIQQVVRGDSAAYFCASSPRQGSYEQYFGPGTRLTVT.